This T cell receptor beta chain was sequenced during a study of T cells in narcolepsy. Study information: Patients with NT1 or NT2 and healthy control donors were enrolled.

Using immunoSEQ multiplex PCR, the repertoire was profiled, and TCRdb retains in-frame clones only, with some absent. The sample consists of more than 20,000 clones, about 80% of them appearing once. The CDR3 consists of 15 residues. Per the germline V gene, CDR1 is SGDLS and CDR2 is YYNGEE. After removal of 2 bases from V and 6 bases from J, the junction contained 5 bases not matched to a gene. Concerning this clone: Its specificity is not known.

Findings of the study overall: Autoreactive clonotypes reportedly recurred in blood of same and different patients, not controls. Autoreactive clone sequences were missing from some blood memory CD4+ repertoires.

This sequence joins TRBV9 and TRBJ2-3; the match to TRBD2 covers 11 bases. The sample comprised memory (CD45RA-) CD4+ T cells from blood. This receptor was taken from a human donor in good health. The CDR3 nucleotides read TGTGCCAGCAGCGTTATTAGCGGGGGGGCCGATACGCAGTATTTT. Translating gives CASSVISGGADTQYF.